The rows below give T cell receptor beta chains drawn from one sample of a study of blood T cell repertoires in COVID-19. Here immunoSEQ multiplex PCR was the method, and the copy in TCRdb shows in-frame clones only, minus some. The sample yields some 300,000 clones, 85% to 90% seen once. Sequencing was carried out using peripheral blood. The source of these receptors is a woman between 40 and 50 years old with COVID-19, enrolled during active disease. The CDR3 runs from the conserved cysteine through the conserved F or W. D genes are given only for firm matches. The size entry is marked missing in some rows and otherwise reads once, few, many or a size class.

cdr3_aa: CASSGTGQFF
cdr3_nt: TGTGCCAGCAGTGGAACTGGGCAGTTCTTC
clone_size: NA
j_call: TRBJ2-1
v_call: TRBV2
d_call: NA

cdr3_aa: CASSFGTGDYEQYF
cdr3_nt: TGTGCCAGCAGCTTTGGGACAGGGGACTACGAGCAGTACTTC
clone_size: NA
j_call: TRBJ2-7
v_call: TRBV7-2
d_call: TRBD1

cdr3_aa: CASSNRTNTGELFF
cdr3_nt: TGCGCCAGCAGTAACAGGACGAACACCGGGGAGCTGTTTTTT
clone_size: once
j_call: TRBJ2-2
v_call: TRBV5-1
d_call: NA

cdr3_aa: CASNSFGTGANVLTF
cdr3_nt: TGTGCCAGTAATAGCTTCGGCACTGGGGCCAACGTCCTGACTTTC
clone_size: NA
j_call: TRBJ2-6
v_call: TRBV19
d_call: NA

cdr3_aa: CASSQSDRAIQETQYF
cdr3_nt: TGCGCCAGCAGCCAGTCTGACAGGGCGATTCAAGAGACCCAGTACTTC
clone_size: NA
j_call: TRBJ2-5
v_call: TRBV4-1
d_call: TRBD1

cdr3_aa: CAWLAGGDNEQFF
cdr3_nt: TGTGCCTGGCTAGCGGGAGGGGACAATGAGCAGTTCTTC
clone_size: once
j_call: TRBJ2-1
v_call: TRBV30
d_call: TRBD2

cdr3_aa: CASSVSGRALGEQFF
cdr3_nt: TGTGCCAGCAGCGTCAGCGGGAGGGCTTTGGGTGAGCAGTTCTTC
clone_size: NA
j_call: TRBJ2-1
v_call: TRBV9
d_call: TRBD2

cdr3_aa: CASSPPTGLPTYEQYF
cdr3_nt: TGTGCCAGCTCACCACCGACGGGACTGCCTACCTACGAGCAGTACTTC
clone_size: NA
j_call: TRBJ2-7
v_call: TRBV18
d_call: NA

cdr3_aa: CASSQGPGQGLNSPLHF
cdr3_nt: TGCGCCAGCAGCCAAGGTCCCGGACAGGGCCTAAATTCACCCCTCCACTTT
clone_size: once
j_call: TRBJ1-6
v_call: TRBV4-3
d_call: TRBD1

cdr3_aa: CASSFPGLARTGELFF
cdr3_nt: TGTGCCAGCAGTTTCCCCGGACTAGCGAGGACCGGGGAGCTGTTTTTT
clone_size: NA
j_call: TRBJ2-2
v_call: TRBV28
d_call: TRBD2

cdr3_aa: CASSRGGRPRSSYNSPLHF
cdr3_nt: TGTGCCAGCTCCCGAGGGGGCCGCCCGAGGAGCTCCTATAATTCACCCCTCCACTTT
clone_size: once
j_call: TRBJ1-6
v_call: TRBV28
d_call: TRBD1

cdr3_aa: CASSTGTGGSAAYEQYF
cdr3_nt: TGCGCCAGCAGCACAGGGACAGGGGGCTCCGCCGCCTACGAGCAGTACTTC
clone_size: NA
j_call: TRBJ2-7
v_call: TRBV5-1
d_call: TRBD1

cdr3_aa: CASSFMSNTEAFF
cdr3_nt: TGTGCCAGCAGTTTTATGTCGAACACTGAAGCTTTCTTT
clone_size: once
j_call: TRBJ1-1
v_call: TRBV12-3/TRBV12-4
d_call: NA

cdr3_aa: CAWSALIGGPLGFF
cdr3_nt: TGTGCCTGGAGTGCATTAATCGGGGGGCCTCTAGGGTTTTTT
clone_size: NA
j_call: TRBJ1-4
v_call: TRBV30
d_call: NA

cdr3_aa: CASSQRPRAVSYNEQFF
cdr3_nt: TGTGCCAGCAGCCAACGCCCGCGGGCTGTCTCCTACAATGAGCAGTTCTTC
clone_size: NA
j_call: TRBJ2-1
v_call: TRBV3-1/TRBV3-2
d_call: NA

cdr3_aa: CASSPDLAGLNTEAFF
cdr3_nt: TGTGCCAGCTCACCCGATCTGGCGGGCTTGAACACTGAAGCTTTCTTT
clone_size: once
j_call: TRBJ1-1
v_call: TRBV18
d_call: NA

cdr3_aa: CASSFRDRGHVEQYF
cdr3_nt: TGTGCCAGCAGCTTCCGGGACAGGGGGCATGTCGAGCAGTACTTC
clone_size: NA
j_call: TRBJ2-7
v_call: TRBV9
d_call: TRBD1

cdr3_aa: CASSLGGLAGAYEQFF
cdr3_nt: TGCGCCAGCAGCTTGGGAGGACTAGCGGGAGCTTATGAGCAGTTCTTC
clone_size: NA
j_call: TRBJ2-1
v_call: TRBV5-1
d_call: TRBD2

cdr3_aa: CASSPLDSSYEQYF
cdr3_nt: TGTGCCAGCTCACCCCTGGACAGCTCCTACGAGCAGTACTTC
clone_size: NA
j_call: TRBJ2-7
v_call: TRBV18
d_call: NA

cdr3_aa: CASSLVGAGNQPQHF
cdr3_nt: TGTGCCAGCAGCTTAGTGGGGGCGGGCAATCAGCCCCAGCATTTT
clone_size: NA
j_call: TRBJ1-5
v_call: TRBV7-2
d_call: NA

cdr3_aa: CASSPGQGAATIYF
cdr3_nt: TGTGCCAGCAGCCCGGGACAGGGCGCGGCCACCATATATTTT
clone_size: NA
j_call: TRBJ1-3
v_call: TRBV3-1/TRBV3-2
d_call: TRBD1

cdr3_aa: CASSIPGQGVETQYF
cdr3_nt: TGTGCCAGTAGTATCCCGGGACAGGGGGTCGAGACCCAGTACTTC
clone_size: NA
j_call: TRBJ2-5
v_call: TRBV19
d_call: TRBD1

cdr3_aa: CASSSTGLAASYEQYF
cdr3_nt: TGTGCCAGCTCATCGACGGGACTAGCGGCATCCTACGAGCAGTACTTC
clone_size: NA
j_call: TRBJ2-7
v_call: TRBV18
d_call: TRBD2

cdr3_aa: CASSKRLAGETQYF
cdr3_nt: TGTGCCAGCAGTAAGCGACTAGCGGGAGAGACCCAGTACTTC
clone_size: NA
j_call: TRBJ2-5
v_call: TRBV6-2/TRBV6-3
d_call: TRBD2

cdr3_aa: CASSEALQGFVGPGVQETQYF
cdr3_nt: TGTGCCAGCAGTGAAGCGCTTCAGGGGTTTGTAGGCCCAGGGGTACAAGAGACCCAGTACTTC
clone_size: NA
j_call: TRBJ2-5
v_call: TRBV2
d_call: NA

cdr3_aa: CASSQTDWAYEQYF
cdr3_nt: TGTGCCAGCAGCCAAACGGACTGGGCCTACGAGCAGTACTTC
clone_size: NA
j_call: TRBJ2-7
v_call: TRBV3-1/TRBV3-2
d_call: NA

cdr3_aa: CASSLGGLATDTQYF
cdr3_nt: TGTGCCAGCAGCTTGGGGGGACTAGCCACAGATACGCAGTATTTT
clone_size: NA
j_call: TRBJ2-3
v_call: TRBV5-6
d_call: TRBD2

cdr3_aa: CATSREALPDSPLHF
cdr3_nt: TGTGCCACCAGCAGAGAAGCGCTCCCGGATTCACCCCTCCACTTT
clone_size: few
j_call: TRBJ1-6
v_call: TRBV15
d_call: NA

cdr3_aa: CASSLGRYSTDTQYF
cdr3_nt: TGTGCCAGCAGCTTGGGGAGATATAGCACAGATACGCAGTATTTT
clone_size: NA
j_call: TRBJ2-3
v_call: TRBV5-5
d_call: NA

cdr3_aa: CSVNIGAGEAFF
cdr3_nt: TGCAGCGTCAACATTGGGGCGGGAGAAGCTTTCTTT
clone_size: NA
j_call: TRBJ1-1
v_call: TRBV29-1
d_call: NA

cdr3_aa: CASSLRTGANTGELFF
cdr3_nt: TGTGCCAGCAGTCTTAGGACAGGGGCGAACACCGGGGAGCTGTTTTTT
clone_size: NA
j_call: TRBJ2-2
v_call: TRBV2
d_call: TRBD1

cdr3_aa: CASRGQYNEQFF
cdr3_nt: TGCGCCAGCAGAGGACAGTACAATGAGCAGTTCTTC
clone_size: NA
j_call: TRBJ2-1
v_call: TRBV23-1
d_call: NA

cdr3_aa: CASSLKGYEQYF
cdr3_nt: TGTGCCAGCAGCTTAAAGGGGTACGAGCAGTACTTC
clone_size: NA
j_call: TRBJ2-7
v_call: TRBV7-9
d_call: NA

cdr3_aa: CASSPVGLAGGRRTGELFF
cdr3_nt: TGTGCCAGCAGCCCTGTGGGACTAGCGGGGGGGCGTCGGACCGGGGAGCTGTTTTTT
clone_size: NA
j_call: TRBJ2-2
v_call: TRBV3-1/TRBV3-2
d_call: TRBD2

cdr3_aa: CASSIRTGWDGYTF
cdr3_nt: TGTGCCAGTAGTATCAGGACAGGGTGGGATGGCTACACCTTC
clone_size: once
j_call: TRBJ1-2
v_call: TRBV19
d_call: TRBD1

cdr3_aa: CASSYTQGADTQYF
cdr3_nt: TGTGCCAGCAGTTACACTCAGGGCGCAGATACGCAGTATTTT
clone_size: NA
j_call: TRBJ2-3
v_call: TRBV6-2/TRBV6-3
d_call: NA

cdr3_aa: CASSNGTYGEAFF
cdr3_nt: TGTGCCAGTAGTAATGGGACATATGGTGAAGCTTTCTTT
clone_size: few
j_call: TRBJ1-1
v_call: TRBV19
d_call: NA

cdr3_aa: CASRSAGSGNTIYF
cdr3_nt: TGTGCCAGCAGGTCGGCGGGGTCCGGAAACACCATATATTTT
clone_size: NA
j_call: TRBJ1-3
v_call: TRBV28
d_call: NA

cdr3_aa: CASSTGTGNTEAFF
cdr3_nt: TGTGCCAGCAGTACAGGGACAGGGAACACTGAAGCTTTCTTT
clone_size: NA
j_call: TRBJ1-1
v_call: TRBV6-5
d_call: TRBD1

cdr3_aa: CASSVSGNYGYTF
cdr3_nt: TGTGCCAGCAGCGTATCGGGGAACTATGGCTACACCTTC
clone_size: NA
j_call: TRBJ1-2
v_call: TRBV9
d_call: NA